The rows below give T cell receptor beta chains drawn from one sample of a study of blood T cells in healthy people across ages. TCRdb processed the 5' RACE reads anew with MiXCR; each CDR3 protein has one entry. The profile shows about 1.4 million distinct CDR3 sequences, 59% of them singletons. Sequencing used blood. Receptors originate from a man younger than 30 in good health. The CDR3 runs from the conserved cysteine through the conserved F or W. Fields, in order: V gene, J gene, D gene, clone size, CDR3 protein. D genes are given only for firm matches. Rows give clone size only sometimes, using once, few, many, or a class for an expanded clone.

v_call: TRBV3-1
j_call: -
d_call: -
clone_size: -
cdr3_aa: CASSPRSGFYEQYF

v_call: TRBV29-1
j_call: TRBJ2-2
d_call: -
clone_size: -
cdr3_aa: CSVELGLAAGELFF

v_call: TRBV5-1
j_call: TRBJ2-5
d_call: TRBD2
clone_size: -
cdr3_aa: CASSNSSGTRETQYF

v_call: TRBV29-1
j_call: TRBJ2-3
d_call: -
clone_size: few
cdr3_aa: CSVGSQSTDTQYF

v_call: TRBV12-3/TRBV12-4
j_call: TRBJ1-4
d_call: -
clone_size: -
cdr3_aa: CASSPDTATNEKLFF

v_call: TRBV5-1
j_call: TRBJ2-1
d_call: -
clone_size: -
cdr3_aa: CASSVFSPSNNEQFF

v_call: TRBV27
j_call: TRBJ1-2
d_call: TRBD1
clone_size: -
cdr3_aa: CASSLRTGNGYTF

v_call: TRBV10-2
j_call: TRBJ2-1
d_call: TRBD2
clone_size: -
cdr3_aa: CASSEKWVSGTNEQFF

v_call: TRBV12-3/TRBV12-4
j_call: TRBJ1-1
d_call: TRBD1
clone_size: -
cdr3_aa: CASSPTSGTVTAFF

v_call: TRBV7-2
j_call: TRBJ2-7
d_call: -
clone_size: -
cdr3_aa: CASSLEPTSPYEQYF

v_call: TRBV20-1
j_call: TRBJ1-2
d_call: TRBD1
clone_size: -
cdr3_aa: CSARERGHDYGYTF

v_call: TRBV29-1
j_call: -
d_call: -
clone_size: -
cdr3_aa: CSVQYGDSYEQYF

v_call: TRBV29-1
j_call: -
d_call: -
clone_size: few
cdr3_aa: CSGGTGTTRALGETQYF

v_call: TRBV15
j_call: TRBJ2-1
d_call: -
clone_size: once
cdr3_aa: CATSRGGIEQFF